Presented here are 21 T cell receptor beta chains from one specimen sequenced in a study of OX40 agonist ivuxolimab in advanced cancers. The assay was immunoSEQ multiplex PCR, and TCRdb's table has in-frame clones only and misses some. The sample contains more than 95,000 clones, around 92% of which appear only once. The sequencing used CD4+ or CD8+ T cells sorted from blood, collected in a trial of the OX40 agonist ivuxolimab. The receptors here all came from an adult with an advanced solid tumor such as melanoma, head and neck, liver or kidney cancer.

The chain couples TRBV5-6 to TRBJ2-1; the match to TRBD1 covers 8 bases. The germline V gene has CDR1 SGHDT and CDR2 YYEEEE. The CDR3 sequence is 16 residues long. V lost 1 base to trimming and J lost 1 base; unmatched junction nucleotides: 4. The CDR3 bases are TGTGCCAGCAGCTTGTTAGACAGGGGATCCTACAATGAGCAGTTCTTC. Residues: CASSLLDRGSYNEQFF.

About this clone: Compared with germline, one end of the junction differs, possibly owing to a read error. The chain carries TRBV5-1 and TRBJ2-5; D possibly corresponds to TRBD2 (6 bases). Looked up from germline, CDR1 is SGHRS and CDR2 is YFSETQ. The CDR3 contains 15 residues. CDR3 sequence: CASTLRASVQETQYF. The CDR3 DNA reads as TGCGCCAGCACCTTGAGGGCTAGCGTACAAGAGACCCAGTACTTC.

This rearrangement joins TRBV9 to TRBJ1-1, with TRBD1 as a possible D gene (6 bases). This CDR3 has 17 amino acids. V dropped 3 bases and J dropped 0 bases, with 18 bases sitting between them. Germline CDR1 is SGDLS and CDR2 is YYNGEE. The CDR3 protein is CASSEFGGSVMNTEAFF. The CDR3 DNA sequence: TGTGCCAGCAGCGAGTTTGGGGGCAGCGTTATGAACACTGAAGCTTTCTTT.

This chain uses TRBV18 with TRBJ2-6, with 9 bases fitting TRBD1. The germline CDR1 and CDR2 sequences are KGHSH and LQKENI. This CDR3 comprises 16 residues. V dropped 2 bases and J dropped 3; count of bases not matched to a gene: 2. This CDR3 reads CASSPTGGIGANVLTF. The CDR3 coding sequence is TGTGCCAGCTCACCAACAGGGGGCATTGGGGCCAACGTCCTGACTTTC.

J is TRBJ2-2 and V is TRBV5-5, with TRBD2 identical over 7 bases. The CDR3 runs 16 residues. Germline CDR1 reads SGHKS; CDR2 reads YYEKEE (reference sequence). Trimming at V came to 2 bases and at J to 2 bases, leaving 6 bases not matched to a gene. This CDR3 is CASSFFPSGNTGELFF. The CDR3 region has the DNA TGTGCCAGCAGCTTTTTCCCTAGCGGTAACACCGGGGAGCTGTTTTTT.

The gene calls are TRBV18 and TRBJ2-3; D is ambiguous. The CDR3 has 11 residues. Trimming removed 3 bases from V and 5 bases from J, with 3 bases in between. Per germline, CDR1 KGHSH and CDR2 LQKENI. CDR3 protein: CASSPEDTQYF. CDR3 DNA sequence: TGTGCCAGCTCACCGGAAGATACGCAGTATTTT.

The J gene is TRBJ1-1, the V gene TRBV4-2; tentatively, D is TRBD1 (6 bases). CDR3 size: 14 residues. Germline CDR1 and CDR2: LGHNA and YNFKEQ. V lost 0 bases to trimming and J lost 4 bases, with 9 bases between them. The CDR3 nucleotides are TGTGCCAGCAGCCAAGACCCCAGGGGCACTGAAGCTTTCTTT. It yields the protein CASSQDPRGTEAFF.

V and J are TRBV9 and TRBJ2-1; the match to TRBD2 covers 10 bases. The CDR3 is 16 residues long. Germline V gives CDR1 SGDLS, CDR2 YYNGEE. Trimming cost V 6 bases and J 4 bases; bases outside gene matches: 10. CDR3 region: CASTGGGTSVYNEQFF. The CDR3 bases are TGTGCCAGCACGGGTGGCGGGACTAGCGTTTACAATGAGCAGTTCTTC.

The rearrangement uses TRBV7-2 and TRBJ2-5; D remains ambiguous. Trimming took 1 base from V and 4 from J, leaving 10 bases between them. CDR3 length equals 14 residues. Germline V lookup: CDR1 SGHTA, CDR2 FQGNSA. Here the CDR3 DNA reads TGTGCCAGCAGCTTAGGGTTACGACCAGAGACCCAGTACTTC. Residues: CASSLGLRPETQYF.

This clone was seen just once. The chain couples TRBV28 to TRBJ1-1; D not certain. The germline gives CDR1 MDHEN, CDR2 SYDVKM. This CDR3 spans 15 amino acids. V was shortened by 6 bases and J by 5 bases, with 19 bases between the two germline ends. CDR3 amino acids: CASREGTRSGTEAFF. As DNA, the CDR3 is TGTGCCAGCAGGGAAGGAACGAGGTCGGGGACTGAAGCTTTCTTT.

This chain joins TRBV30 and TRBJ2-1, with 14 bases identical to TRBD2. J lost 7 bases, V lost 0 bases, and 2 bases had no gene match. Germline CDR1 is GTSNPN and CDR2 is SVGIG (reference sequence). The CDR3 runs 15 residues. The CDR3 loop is CAWSVGLAGGNEQFF. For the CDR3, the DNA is TGTGCCTGGAGTGTAGGACTAGCGGGAGGAAATGAGCAGTTCTTC.

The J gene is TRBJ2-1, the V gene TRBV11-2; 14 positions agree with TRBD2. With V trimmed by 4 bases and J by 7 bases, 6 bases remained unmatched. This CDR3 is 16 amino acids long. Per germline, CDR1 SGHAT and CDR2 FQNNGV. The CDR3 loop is CASSSWGTSGRNEQFF. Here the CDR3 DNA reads TGTGCCAGCAGCTCTTGGGGGACTAGCGGGAGAAATGAGCAGTTCTTC. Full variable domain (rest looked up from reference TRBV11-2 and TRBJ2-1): EAGVAQSPRYKIIEKRQSVAFWCNPISGHATLYWYQQILGQGPKLLIQFQNNGVVDDSQLPKDRFSAERLKGVDSTLKIQPAKLEDSAVYLCASSSWGTSGRNEQFFGPGTRLTVL.

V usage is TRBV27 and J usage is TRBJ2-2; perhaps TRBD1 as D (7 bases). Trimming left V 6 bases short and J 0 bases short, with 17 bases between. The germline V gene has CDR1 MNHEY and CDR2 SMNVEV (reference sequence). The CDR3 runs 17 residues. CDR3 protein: CASRPTGDWSNTGELFF. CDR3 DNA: TGTGCCAGCAGACCTACAGGGGACTGGTCGAACACCGGGGAGCTGTTTTTT.

CDR3 amino acids: CATSRGTTVEAFF. The CDR3 DNA sequence: TGTGCCACCAGCAGAGGGACCACGGTTGAAGCTTTCTTT. This rearrangement joins TRBV15 to TRBJ1-1; D gene unclear. This CDR3 comprises 13 residues. The V and J ends lost 1 base and 7 bases respectively, with 10 bases between them. Per germline, CDR1 LNHNV and CDR2 YYDKDF (reference sequence).

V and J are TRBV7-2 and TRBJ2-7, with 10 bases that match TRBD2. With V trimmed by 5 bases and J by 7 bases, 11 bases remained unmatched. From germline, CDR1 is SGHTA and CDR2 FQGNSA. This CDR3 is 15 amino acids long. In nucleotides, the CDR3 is TGTGCCAGCAGCGAATCAGCGGGAGGGCCGCAAGAGCAGTACTTC. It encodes CASSESAGGPQEQYF.

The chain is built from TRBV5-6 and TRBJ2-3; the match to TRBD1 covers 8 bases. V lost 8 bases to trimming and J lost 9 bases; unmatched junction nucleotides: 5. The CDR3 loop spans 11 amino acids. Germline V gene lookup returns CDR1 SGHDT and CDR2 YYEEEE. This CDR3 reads CASSTGGTQYF. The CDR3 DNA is TGTGCCAGTTCCACAGGGGGGACGCAGTATTTT.

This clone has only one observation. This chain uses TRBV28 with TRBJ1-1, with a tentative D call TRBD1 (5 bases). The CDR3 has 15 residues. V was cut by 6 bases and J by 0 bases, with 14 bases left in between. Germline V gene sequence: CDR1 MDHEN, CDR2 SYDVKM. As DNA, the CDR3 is TGTGCCAGCAGATCGGGAGGGGCCATGAACACTGAAGCTTTCTTT. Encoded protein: CASRSGGAMNTEAFF.

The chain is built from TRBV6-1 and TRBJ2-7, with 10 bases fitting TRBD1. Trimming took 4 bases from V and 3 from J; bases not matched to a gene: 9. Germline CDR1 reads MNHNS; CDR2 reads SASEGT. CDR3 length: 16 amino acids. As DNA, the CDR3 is TGTGCCAGCAGTGCAAGGGACAGGGGACTGGACTACGAGCAGTACTTC. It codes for CASSARDRGLDYEQYF.

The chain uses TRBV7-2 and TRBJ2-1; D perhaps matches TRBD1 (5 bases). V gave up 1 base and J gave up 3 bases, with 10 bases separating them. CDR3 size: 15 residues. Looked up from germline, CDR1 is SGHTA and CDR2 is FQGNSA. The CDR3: CASSLGGELYNEQFF. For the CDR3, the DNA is TGTGCCAGCAGCTTAGGGGGCGAACTCTACAATGAGCAGTTCTTC. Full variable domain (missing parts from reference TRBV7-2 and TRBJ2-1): GAGVSQSPSNKVTEKGKDVELRCDPISGHTALYWYRQSLGQGLEFLIYFQGNSAPDKSGLPSDRFSAERTGGSVSTLTIQRTQQEDSAVYLCASSLGGELYNEQFFGPGTRLTVL.

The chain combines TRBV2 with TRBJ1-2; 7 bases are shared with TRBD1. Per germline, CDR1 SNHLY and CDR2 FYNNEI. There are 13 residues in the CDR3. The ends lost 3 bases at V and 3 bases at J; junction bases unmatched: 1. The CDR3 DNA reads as TGTGCCAGCAGTGAGACAGGGTACTATGGCTACACCTTC. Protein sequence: CASSETGYYGYTF.

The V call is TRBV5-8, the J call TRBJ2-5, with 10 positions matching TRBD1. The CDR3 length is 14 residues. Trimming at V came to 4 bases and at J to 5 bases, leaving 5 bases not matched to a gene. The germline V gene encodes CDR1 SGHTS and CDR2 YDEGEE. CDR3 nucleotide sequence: TGTGCCAGCAGCCAGGGACAGGGGAAGGAGACCCAGTACTTC. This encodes CASSQGQGKETQYF.